This T cell receptor beta chain derives from a study of T cell responses to AZD1222 COVID-19 vaccine. Study-wide results and caveats: Unmutated variant regions are reportedly targeted by nearly half of spike-specific TCRs. Mapped onto spike, vaccine-associated CD4 TCRs spanned it and were dominant at 160-218 and 743-854. All repertoire sampling was performed exclusively after the peak T cell response.

The CDR3 runs 13 residues. The J segment lost 5 bases and the V segment lost 8 bases, leaving 5 bases of the junction unmatched. CDR1 and CDR2 (germline): SNHLY, FYNNEI. On this clone: Its matching antigen is unknown.

TCRdb's copy holds only in-frame clones and misses some; the assay was immunoSEQ multiplex PCR. The table records roughly 150,000 clones, approximately 88% of them present only once. The sequence came from an adult in good health. The chain employs TRBV2 and TRBJ1-5; TRBD1 aligns across 8 bases. The sample was peripheral blood, taken on day 0 of MenACWY control vaccination. CDR3 sequence reads: CASGPTGDQPQHF. CDR3 nucleotide sequence: TGTGCCAGCGGTCCGACAGGGGATCAGCCCCAGCATTTT.